The TCR beta chain under discussion was sequenced for a study of T cells in Graves' hyperthyroidism and ophthalmopathy. Fresh 10 ml peripheral blood yielded PBMCs. Amplified TCR beta CDR3 regions derived from RNA transcripts. Using the HTBI primer set, a first-round RT-PCR was run on the TCR CDR3. Each CDR3 protein gets one entry after TCRdb re-called the multiplex PCR reads with MiXCR. The table lists around 300,000 distinct CDR3 sequences, around 15% of them singletons. Study-level results: Blood also carried most thyroid clonotypes expanded above 0.001.

V lost 3 bases and J lost 3, with 15 bases in between. The CDR3 extends over 14 amino acids. Germline V CDR1 and CDR2: DFQATT, SNEGSKA (reference sequence). The table lists this clonotype with many counts. Its target is unknown. The sequencing input was blood. The TCR was taken from a woman aged 40 to 50 with Graves' hyperthyroidism. V usage is TRBV20-1 and J usage is TRBJ2-7; TRBD1 or TRBD2 may be the D gene (5 bases each). As DNA, the CDR3 is TGCAGTGCTAGTCCGGGTGGGGACCTCTACGAGCAGTACTTC. Residues: CSASPGGDLYEQYF.